The clone carrying this T cell receptor beta chain has a handful of counts. The J segment lost 4 bases and the V segment lost 4 bases, leaving 7 bases of the junction unmatched. CDR1 is SGHDT, CDR2 YYEEEE, per germline. The CDR3 covers 15 residues. The sample is drawn from a study of cytomegalovirus exposure and HLA in healthy donors. The PCR used 60 Vbeta and 13 Jbeta primers. The repertoire was sequenced with immunoSEQ multiplex PCR; TCRdb's copy has only in-frame clones and lacks some. The table records 88,000 or so clones, roughly 65% of them present only once. This sequence originates from a male donor in good health and CMV-seropositive. The sample taken for sequencing was PBMCs. V gene TRBV5-6 combines with J gene TRBJ1-5; 8 bases are a match to TRBD1. CDR3 DNA sequence: TGTGCCAGCAGCATCCGGACAGGGTCAAATCAGCCCCAGCATTTT. Encoded protein: CASSIRTGSNQPQHF.